This T cell receptor beta chain was captured by sequencing in a study of T cell responses to AZD1222 COVID-19 vaccine. The assay was immunoSEQ multiplex PCR, and TCRdb's table has in-frame clones only and misses some. This sample yields around 150,000 clones, of which around 89% are seen a single time; about 4.5% belongs to the top ten. The CDR3 spans 14 residues. Looked up from germline, CDR1 is LNHNV and CDR2 is YYDKDF (reference sequence). V gave up 6 bases and J gave up 6 bases; unmatched junction bases: 9. V usage is TRBV15 and J usage is TRBJ2-7, with 9 nucleotides matching TRBD1. This TCR was recovered from an adult who received the AZD1222 COVID-19 vaccine. This specimen was peripheral blood, taken 28 days after the second AZD1222 dose. The CDR3: CATRLPGQGIEQYF. The CDR3, as DNA: TGTGCCACCAGATTACCGGGACAGGGCATCGAGCAGTACTTC.